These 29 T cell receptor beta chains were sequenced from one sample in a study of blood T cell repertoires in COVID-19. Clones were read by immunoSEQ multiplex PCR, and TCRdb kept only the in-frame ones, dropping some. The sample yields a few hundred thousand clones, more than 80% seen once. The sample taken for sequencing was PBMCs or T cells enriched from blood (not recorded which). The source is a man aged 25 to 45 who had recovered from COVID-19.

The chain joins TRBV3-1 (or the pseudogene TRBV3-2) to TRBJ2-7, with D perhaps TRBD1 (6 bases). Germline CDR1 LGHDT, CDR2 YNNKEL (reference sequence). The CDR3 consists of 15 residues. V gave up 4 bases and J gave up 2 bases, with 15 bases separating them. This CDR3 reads CASSPRDKAPYEQYF. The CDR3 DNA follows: TGTGCCAGCAGCCCCCGGGACAAGGCACCCTACGAGCAGTACTTC.

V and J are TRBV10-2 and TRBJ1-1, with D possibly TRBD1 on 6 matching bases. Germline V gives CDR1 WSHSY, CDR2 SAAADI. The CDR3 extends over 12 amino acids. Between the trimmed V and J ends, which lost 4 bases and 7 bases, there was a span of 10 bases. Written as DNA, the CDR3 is TGCGCCAGCAGTGCCAGGACAGTTGAAGCTTTCTTT. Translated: CASSARTVEAFF.

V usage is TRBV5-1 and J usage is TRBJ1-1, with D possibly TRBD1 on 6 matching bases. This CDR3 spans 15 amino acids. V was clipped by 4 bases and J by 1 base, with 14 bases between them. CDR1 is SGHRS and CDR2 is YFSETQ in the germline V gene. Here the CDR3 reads CASSAWLGQNTEAFF. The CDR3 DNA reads TGCGCCAGCAGCGCCTGGTTGGGACAGAACACTGAAGCTTTCTTT. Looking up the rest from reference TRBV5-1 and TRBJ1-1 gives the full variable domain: KAGVTQTPRYLIKTRGQQVTLSCSPISGHRSVSWYQQTPGQGLQFLFEYFSETQRNKGNFPGRFSGRQFSNSRSEMNVSTLELGDSALYLCASSAWLGQNTEAFFGQGTRLTVV.

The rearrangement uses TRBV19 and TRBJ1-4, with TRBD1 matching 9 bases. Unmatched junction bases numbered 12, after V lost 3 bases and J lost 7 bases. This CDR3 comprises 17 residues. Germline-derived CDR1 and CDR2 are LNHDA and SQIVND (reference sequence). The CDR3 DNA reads TGTGCCAGTAGTATGATTCGTCAGGGACAGGGAGGTGAAAAACTGTTTTTT. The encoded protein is CASSMIRQGQGGEKLFF.

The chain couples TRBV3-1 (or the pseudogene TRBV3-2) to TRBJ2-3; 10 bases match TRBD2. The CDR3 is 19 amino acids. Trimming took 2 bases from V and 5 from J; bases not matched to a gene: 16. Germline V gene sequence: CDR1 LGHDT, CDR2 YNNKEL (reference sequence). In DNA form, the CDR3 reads TGTGCCAGCAGCCAAATGGGGCTCTGGAGCGGGAGGGGTGTAGATACGCAGTATTTT. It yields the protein CASSQMGLWSGRGVDTQYF.

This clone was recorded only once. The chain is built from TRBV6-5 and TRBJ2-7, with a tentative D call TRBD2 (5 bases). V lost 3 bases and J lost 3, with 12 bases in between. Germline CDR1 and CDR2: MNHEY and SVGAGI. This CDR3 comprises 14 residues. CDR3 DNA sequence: TGTGCCAGCAGTTATTCGGACTCACTCTACGAGCAGTACTTC. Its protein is CASSYSDSLYEQYF.

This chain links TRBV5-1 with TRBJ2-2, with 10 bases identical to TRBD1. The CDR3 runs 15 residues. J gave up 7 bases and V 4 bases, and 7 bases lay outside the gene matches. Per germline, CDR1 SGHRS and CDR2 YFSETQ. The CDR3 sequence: CASSMTGGEGGELFF. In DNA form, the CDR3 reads TGCGCCAGCAGCATGACAGGGGGCGAAGGCGGGGAGCTGTTTTTT.

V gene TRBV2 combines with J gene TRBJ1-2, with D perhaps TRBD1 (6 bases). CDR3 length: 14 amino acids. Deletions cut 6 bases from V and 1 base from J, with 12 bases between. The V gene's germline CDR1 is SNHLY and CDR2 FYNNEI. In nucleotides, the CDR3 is TGTGCCAGCAGCCGGACAGTTAATAACTATGGCTACACCTTC. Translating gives CASSRTVNNYGYTF. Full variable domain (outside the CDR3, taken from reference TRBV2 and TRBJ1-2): EPEVTQTPSHQVTQMGQEVILRCVPISNHLYFYWYRQILGQKVEFLVSFYNNEISEKSEIFDDQFSVERPDGSNFTLKIRSTKLEDSAMYFCASSRTVNNYGYTFGSGTRLTVV.

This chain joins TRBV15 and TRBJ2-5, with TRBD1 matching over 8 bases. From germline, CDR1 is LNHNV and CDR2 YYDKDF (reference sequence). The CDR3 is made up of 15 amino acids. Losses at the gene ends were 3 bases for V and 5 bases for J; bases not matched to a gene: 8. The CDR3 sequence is CATSSLDRATETQYF. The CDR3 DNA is TGTGCCACCAGCAGCCTGGACAGGGCCACGGAGACCCAGTACTTC.

The CDR3 DNA reads as TGTGCCAGCAGCCGGAGACAGGGGGCCTCAGATACGCAGTATTTT. Protein sequence: CASSRRQGASDTQYF. This chain connects TRBV9 to TRBJ2-3; 10 bases map to TRBD1. The CDR3 spans 15 residues. Germline V gene lookup returns CDR1 SGDLS and CDR2 YYNGEE. Trimming at V came to 4 bases and at J to 4 bases, leaving 6 bases not matched to a gene.

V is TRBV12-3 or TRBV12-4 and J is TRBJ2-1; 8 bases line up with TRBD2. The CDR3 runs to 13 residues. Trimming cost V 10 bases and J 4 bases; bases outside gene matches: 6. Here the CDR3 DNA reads TGTGCCACCCGACTAGCGACATACAATGAGCAGTTCTTC. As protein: CATRLATYNEQFF.

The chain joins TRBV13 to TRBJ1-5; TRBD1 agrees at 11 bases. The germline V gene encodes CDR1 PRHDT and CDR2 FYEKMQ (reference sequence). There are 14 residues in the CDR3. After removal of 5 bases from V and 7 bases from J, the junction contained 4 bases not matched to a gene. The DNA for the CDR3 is TGTGCCAGCAGCGAGGGACAGGGGGTGCAGCCCCAGCATTTT. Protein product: CASSEGQGVQPQHF.

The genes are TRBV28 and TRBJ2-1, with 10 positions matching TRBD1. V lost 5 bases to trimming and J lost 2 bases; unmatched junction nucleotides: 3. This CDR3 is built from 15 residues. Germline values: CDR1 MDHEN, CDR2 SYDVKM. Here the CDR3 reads CASSLGQGAYNEQFF. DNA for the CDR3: TGTGCCAGCAGTCTCGGACAGGGGGCCTACAATGAGCAGTTCTTC.

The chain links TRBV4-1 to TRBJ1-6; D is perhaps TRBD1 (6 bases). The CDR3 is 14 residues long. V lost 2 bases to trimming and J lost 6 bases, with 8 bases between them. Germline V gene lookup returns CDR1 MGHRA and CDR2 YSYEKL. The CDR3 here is CASSQYRVNSPLHF. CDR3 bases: TGCGCCAGCAGCCAATACAGGGTTAATTCACCCCTCCACTTT.

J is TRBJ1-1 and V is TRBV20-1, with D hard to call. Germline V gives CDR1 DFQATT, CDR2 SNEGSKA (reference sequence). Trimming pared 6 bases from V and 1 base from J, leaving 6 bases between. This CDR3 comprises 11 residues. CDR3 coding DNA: TGCAGTGCAAACAAGAACACTGAAGCTTTCTTT. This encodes CSANKNTEAFF.

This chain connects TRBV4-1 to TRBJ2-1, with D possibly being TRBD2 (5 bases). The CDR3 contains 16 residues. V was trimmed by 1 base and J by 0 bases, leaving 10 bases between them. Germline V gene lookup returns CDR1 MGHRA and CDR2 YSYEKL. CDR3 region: CASSQGLGSSYNEQFF. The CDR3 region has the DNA TGCGCCAGCAGCCAAGGGTTGGGGAGCTCCTACAATGAGCAGTTCTTC.

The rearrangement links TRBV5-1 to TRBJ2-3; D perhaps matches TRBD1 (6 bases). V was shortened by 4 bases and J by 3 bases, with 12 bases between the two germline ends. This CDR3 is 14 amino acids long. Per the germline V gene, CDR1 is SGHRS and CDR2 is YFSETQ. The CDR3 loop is CASSDQGLTDTQYF. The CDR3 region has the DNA TGCGCCAGCAGCGATCAGGGGTTAACAGATACGCAGTATTTT. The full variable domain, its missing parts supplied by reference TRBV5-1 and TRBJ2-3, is KAGVTQTPRYLIKTRGQQVTLSCSPISGHRSVSWYQQTPGQGLQFLFEYFSETQRNKGNFPGRFSGRQFSNSRSEMNVSTLELGDSALYLCASSDQGLTDTQYFGPGTRLTVL.

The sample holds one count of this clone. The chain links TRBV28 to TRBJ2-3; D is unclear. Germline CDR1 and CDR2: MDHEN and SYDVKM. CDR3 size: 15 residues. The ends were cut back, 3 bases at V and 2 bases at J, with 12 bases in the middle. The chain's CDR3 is CASSFPGRITDTQYF. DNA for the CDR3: TGTGCCAGCAGTTTTCCCGGCAGGATCACAGATACGCAGTATTTT.

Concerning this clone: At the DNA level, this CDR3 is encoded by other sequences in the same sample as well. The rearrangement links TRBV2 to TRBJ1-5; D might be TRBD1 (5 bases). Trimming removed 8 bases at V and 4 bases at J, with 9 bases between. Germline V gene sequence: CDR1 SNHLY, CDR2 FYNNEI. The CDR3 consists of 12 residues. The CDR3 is CASGGLNQPQHF. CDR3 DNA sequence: TGTGCCAGCGGGGGACTAAATCAGCCCCAGCATTTT.

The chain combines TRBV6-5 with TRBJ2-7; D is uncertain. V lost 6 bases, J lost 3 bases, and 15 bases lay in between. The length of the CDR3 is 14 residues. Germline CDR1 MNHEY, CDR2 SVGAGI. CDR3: CASRAAAMVYEQYF. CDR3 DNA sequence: TGTGCCAGCAGGGCCGCGGCAATGGTCTACGAGCAGTACTTC.

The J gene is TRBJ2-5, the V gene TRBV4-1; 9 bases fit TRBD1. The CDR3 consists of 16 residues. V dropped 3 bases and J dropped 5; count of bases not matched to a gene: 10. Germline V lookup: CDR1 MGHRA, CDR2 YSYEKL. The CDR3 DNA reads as TGCGCCAGCAGCCAGCCTCCTGGACAGGGGTTCGAGACCCAGTACTTC. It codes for CASSQPPGQGFETQYF.

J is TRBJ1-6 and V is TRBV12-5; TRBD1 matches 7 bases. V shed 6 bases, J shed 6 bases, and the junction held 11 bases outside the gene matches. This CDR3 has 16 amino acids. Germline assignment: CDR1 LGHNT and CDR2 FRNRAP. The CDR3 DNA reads TGTGCTAGTGGAACTGTGACAGGGCGAGGTAATTCACCCCTCCACTTT. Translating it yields CASGTVTGRGNSPLHF.

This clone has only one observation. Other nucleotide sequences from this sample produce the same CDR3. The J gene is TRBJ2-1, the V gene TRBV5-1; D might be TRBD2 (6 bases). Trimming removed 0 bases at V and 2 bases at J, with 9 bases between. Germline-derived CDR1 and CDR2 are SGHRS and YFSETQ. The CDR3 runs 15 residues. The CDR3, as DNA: TGCGCCAGCAGCTTGGAACTAGCTGCCTACAATGAGCAGTTCTTC. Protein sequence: CASSLELAAYNEQFF.

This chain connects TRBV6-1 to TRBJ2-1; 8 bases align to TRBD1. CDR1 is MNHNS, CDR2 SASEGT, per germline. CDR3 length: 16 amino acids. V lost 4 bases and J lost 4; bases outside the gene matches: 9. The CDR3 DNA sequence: TGTGCCAGCAGTGCGATCCGGGACAGGAGTTACAATGAGCAGTTCTTC. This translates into CASSAIRDRSYNEQFF.

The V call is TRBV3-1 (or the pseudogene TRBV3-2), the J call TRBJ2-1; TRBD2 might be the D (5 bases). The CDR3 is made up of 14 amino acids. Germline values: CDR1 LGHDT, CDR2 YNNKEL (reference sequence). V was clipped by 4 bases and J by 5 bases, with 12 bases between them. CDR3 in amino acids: CASSRRDGDNEQFF. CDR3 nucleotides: TGTGCCAGCAGCCGACGGGATGGGGACAATGAGCAGTTCTTC.

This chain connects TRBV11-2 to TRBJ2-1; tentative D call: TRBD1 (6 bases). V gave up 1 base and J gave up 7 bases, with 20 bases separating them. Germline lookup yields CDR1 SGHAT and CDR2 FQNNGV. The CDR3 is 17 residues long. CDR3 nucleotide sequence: TGTGCCAGCAGCTTAGCCCACCTCAAGACCACAGGGAATGAGCAGTTCTTC. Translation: CASSLAHLKTTGNEQFF.

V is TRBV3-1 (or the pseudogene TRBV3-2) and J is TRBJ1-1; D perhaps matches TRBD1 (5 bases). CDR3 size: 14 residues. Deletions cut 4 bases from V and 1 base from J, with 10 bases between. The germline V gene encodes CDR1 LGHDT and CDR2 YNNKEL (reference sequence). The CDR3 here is CASSPGTQNTEAFF. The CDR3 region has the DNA TGTGCCAGCAGCCCCGGGACTCAGAACACTGAAGCTTTCTTT.

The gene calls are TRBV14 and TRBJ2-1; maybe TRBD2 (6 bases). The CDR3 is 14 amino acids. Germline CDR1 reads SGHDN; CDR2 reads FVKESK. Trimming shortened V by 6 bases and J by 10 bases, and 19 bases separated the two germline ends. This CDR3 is CASRHSGGLIEQFF. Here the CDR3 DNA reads TGTGCCAGCAGGCATAGCGGAGGGCTAATAGAGCAGTTCTTC.

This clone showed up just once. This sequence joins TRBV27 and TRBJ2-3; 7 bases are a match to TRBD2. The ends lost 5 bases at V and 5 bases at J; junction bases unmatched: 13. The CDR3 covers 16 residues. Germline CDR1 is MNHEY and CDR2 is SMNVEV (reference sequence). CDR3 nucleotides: TGTGCCAGCAGTCCCAAGCCGCGGGAGAGGGTAGATACGCAGTATTTT. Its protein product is CASSPKPRERVDTQYF.